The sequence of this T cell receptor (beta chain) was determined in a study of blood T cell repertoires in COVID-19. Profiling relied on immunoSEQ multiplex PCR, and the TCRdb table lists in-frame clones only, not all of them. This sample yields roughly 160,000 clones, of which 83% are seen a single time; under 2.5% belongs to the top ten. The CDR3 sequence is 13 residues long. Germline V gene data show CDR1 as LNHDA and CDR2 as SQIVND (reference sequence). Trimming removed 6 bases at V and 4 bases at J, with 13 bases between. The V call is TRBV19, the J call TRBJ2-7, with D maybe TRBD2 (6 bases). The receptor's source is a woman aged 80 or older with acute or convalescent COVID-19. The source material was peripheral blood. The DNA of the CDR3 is TGTGCCAGTAGCCCGGACGGGGGATACGAGCAGTACTTC. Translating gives CASSPDGGYEQYF.